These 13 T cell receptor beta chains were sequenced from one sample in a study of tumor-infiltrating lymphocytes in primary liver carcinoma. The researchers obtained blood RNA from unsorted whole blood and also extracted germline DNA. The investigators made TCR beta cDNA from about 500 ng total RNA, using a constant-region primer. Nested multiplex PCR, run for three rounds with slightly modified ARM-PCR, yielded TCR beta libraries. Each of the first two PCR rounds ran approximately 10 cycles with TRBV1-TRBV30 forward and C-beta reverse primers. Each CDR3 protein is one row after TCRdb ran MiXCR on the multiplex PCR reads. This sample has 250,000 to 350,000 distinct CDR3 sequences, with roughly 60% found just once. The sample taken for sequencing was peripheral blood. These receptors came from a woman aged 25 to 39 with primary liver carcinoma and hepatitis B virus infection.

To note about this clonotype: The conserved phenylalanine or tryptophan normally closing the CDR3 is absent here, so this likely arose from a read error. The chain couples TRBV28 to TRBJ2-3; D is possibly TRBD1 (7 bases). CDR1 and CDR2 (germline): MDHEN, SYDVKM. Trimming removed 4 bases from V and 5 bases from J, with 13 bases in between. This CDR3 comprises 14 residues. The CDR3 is CASSSGGPGDTQYS. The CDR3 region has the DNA TGTGCCAGCAGTTCAGGGGGGCCCGGAGATACGCAGTATTCT.

This chain's CDR3 is CASSYEAPRKLDTQYF. The DNA of the CDR3 is TGTGCCAGCAGTTACGAGGCCCCTAGGAAATTGGATACGCAGTATTTT. The chain employs TRBV6-5 and TRBJ2-3; D is undetermined. The V and J ends lost 2 bases and 6 bases respectively, with 18 bases between them. Germline V gene sequence: CDR1 MNHEY, CDR2 SVGAGI. The CDR3 runs 16 residues.

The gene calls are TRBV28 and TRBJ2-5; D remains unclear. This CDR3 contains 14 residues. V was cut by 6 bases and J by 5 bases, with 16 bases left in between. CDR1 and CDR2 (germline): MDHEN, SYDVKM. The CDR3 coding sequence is TGTGCCAGCAGCCGATCGACTTACTCCGAGACCCAGTACTTC. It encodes CASSRSTYSETQYF.

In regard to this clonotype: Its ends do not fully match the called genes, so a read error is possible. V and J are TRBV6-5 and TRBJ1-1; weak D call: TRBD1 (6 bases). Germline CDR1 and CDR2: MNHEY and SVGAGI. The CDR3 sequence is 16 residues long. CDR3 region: CASTPADRRGDTEGFF. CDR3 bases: TGCGCCAGCACTCCGGCGGACCGCCGAGGGGACACTGAAGGTTTCTTT.

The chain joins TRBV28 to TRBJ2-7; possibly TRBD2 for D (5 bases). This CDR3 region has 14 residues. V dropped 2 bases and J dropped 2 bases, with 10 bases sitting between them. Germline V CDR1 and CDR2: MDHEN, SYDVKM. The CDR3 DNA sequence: TGTGCCAGCAGTTTACGGCAGACTACCTACGAGCAGTACTTC. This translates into CASSLRQTTYEQYF.

The CDR3 coding sequence is TGTGCCAGCAACCACGGGGGGCTGGCCCTTGGCTACACCTTC. The encoded protein is CASNHGGLALGYTF. The gene calls are TRBV11-2 and TRBJ1-2; D possibly corresponds to TRBD1 (6 bases). The V gene lost 7 bases and the J gene lost 7 bases, with 19 bases spanning the gap. Per the germline V gene, CDR1 is SGHAT and CDR2 is FQNNGV. The CDR3 length is 14 residues.

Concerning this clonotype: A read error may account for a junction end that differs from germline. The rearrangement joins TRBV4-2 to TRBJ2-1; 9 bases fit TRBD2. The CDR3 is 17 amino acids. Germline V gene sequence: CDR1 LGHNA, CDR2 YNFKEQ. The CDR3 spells CASSRHIAGGSSGEQIF. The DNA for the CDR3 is TGTGCCAGCAGCCGCCATATTGCGGGAGGGTCCAGTGGTGAGCAGATCTTC.

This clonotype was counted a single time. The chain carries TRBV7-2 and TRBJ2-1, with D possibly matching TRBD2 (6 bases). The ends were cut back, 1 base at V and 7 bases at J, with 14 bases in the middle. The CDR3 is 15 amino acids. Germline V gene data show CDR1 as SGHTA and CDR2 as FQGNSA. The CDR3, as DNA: TGTGCCAGCAGCTTAGGGTCGACTAGTCTAAATGAGCAGTTCTTC. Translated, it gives CASSLGSTSLNEQFF.

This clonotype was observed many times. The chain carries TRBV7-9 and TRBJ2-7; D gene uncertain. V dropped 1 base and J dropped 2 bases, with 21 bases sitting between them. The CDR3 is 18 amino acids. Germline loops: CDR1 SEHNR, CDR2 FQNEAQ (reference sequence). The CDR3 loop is CASSLGLDTHLGTYEQYF. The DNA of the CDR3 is TGTGCCAGCAGCTTAGGTCTGGATACACACCTGGGGACCTACGAGCAGTACTTC.

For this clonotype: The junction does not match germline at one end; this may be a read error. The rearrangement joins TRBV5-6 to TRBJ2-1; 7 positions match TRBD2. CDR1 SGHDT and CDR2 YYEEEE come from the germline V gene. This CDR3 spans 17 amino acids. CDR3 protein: CASSRRRTSGRYNEQSF. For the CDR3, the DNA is TGTGCCAGCAGCCGTCGGAGGACTAGTGGGAGGTACAATGAGCAGTCCTTC.

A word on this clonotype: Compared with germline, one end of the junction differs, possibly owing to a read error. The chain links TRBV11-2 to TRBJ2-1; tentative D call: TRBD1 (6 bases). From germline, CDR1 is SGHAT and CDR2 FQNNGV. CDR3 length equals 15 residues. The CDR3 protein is CVSSLHAEVGGEQFF. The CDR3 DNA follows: TGTGTCAGCAGCTTACATGCGGAAGTAGGGGGTGAGCAGTTCTTC.

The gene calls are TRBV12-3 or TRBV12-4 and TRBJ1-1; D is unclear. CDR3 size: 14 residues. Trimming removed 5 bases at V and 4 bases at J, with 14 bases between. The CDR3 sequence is CASSLWRVRTEAFF. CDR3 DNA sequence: TGTGCCAGCAGTCTGTGGCGAGTACGCACTGAAGCTTTCTTT.

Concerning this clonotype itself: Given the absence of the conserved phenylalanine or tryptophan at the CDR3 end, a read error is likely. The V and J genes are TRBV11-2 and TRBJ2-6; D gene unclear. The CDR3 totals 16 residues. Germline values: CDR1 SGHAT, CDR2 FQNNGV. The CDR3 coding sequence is TGTACCAGCAGGAAACTGGGCTTGGCTGGGGCCAACGTCCTGACTGTC. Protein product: CTSRKLGLAGANVLTV.